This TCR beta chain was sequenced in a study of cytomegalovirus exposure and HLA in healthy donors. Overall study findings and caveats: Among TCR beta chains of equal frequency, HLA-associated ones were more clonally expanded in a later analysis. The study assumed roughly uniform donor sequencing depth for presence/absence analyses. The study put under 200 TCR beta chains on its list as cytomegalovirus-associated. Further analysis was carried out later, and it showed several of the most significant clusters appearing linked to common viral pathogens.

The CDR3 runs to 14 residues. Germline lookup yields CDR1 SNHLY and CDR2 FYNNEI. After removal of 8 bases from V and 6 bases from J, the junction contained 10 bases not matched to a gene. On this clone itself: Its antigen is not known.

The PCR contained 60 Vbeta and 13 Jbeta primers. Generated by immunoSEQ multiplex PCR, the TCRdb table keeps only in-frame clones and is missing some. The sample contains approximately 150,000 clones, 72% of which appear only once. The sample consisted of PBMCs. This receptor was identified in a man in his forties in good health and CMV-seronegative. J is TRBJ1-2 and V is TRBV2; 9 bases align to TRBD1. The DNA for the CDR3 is TGTGCCAGCCCGAGGACAGGGGCCAATGATGGCTACACCTTC. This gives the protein CASPRTGANDGYTF.